This T cell receptor (beta chain) emerged from a study of T cell repertoires in cytomegalovirus infection. In its sample, this clonotype was seen many times. Its target is not known. Looked up from germline, CDR1 is SGHVS and CDR2 is FQNEAQ. This CDR3 comprises 16 residues. The V gene lost 4 bases and the J gene lost 4 bases, with 17 bases spanning the gap. TCRdb independently ran MiXCR on the reads; one entry per CDR3 protein. This sample yields 250,000 to 300,000 distinct CDR3 sequences, of which 20% to 25% are seen a single time; roughly 19% belongs to the top ten. The source was cultured PBMCs, collected from culture after CMV antigen stimulation. V usage is TRBV7-8 and J usage is TRBJ1-5; D is unresolved. The receptor's source is a human donor in good health (CMV status not recorded). Some clones in this sample may be carry-over from other donors' samples. Here the CDR3 reads CASSSPPGSLNQPQHF. The DNA for the CDR3 is TGTGCCAGCAGCTCGCCTCCCGGGAGTTTAAATCAGCCCCAGCATTTT.